This T cell receptor beta chain was sequenced in a study of T cell repertoires in cytomegalovirus infection. The wider study: Evidence of both CMV infection and a matching HLA type came from public TCR beta signatures. Whole-study results and caveats: Summed frequency of public TCR beta families distinguished CMV carriers with the relevant HLA.

This clonotype was recorded many times. Its target is not known. The V and J ends lost 3 bases and 2 bases respectively, with 11 bases between them. Germline CDR1 and CDR2: SGHTA and FQGNSA. The CDR3 spans 14 residues. TCRdb independently ran MiXCR on the reads; one entry per CDR3 protein. The repertoire holds some 940,000 distinct CDR3 sequences, with 31% as singletons. This chain joins TRBV7-2 and TRBJ2-7, with no clear D. Material: cultured CD8+ T cells from PBMCs, obtained from culture after CMV antigen stimulation. This clonotype was obtained from a human donor in good health (CMV status not recorded). Some clones in this sample may be carry-over from other donors' samples. The CDR3 region is CASSLGVGPYEQYV. As DNA, the CDR3 is TGTGCCAGCAGCTTGGGTGTTGGGCCCTACGAGCAGTACGTC.